This TCR beta chain was identified during a study of regulatory T cells in long-lasting Graves disease. Sample time point: persistent/refractory GD, antithyroid drugs over 5 years with positive TRAb. PBMC-extracted RNA yielded the TCR library. Clinicians diagnosed Graves' disease using American Thyroid Association guidelines. The sample holds many counts of this clonotype. iRepertoire HTBI primers and Arm-PCR of CDR3 regions built TCR beta libraries. Each CDR3 protein is one row after TCRdb ran MiXCR on the multiplex PCR reads. The data show around 460,000 distinct CDR3 sequences, 22% seen once. Specimen: peripheral blood mononuclear cells (PBMCs), collected when the disease was refractory, from a patient treated with antithyroid drugs. This TCR came from a female donor with Graves disease.

CDR3 in DNA: TGTGCCAGCAGCCCGGACGGCTATGGCTACACCTTC. Protein: CASSPDGYGYTF. The chain is built from TRBV11-2 and TRBJ1-2; D ambiguous. The ends were cut back, 5 bases at V and 4 bases at J, with 8 bases in the middle. Per the germline V gene, CDR1 is SGHAT and CDR2 is FQNNGV. There are 12 residues in the CDR3.